The 9 T cell receptor beta chains below were found in one sample sequenced in a study of T-cell memory formation after mild COVID-19. In TCRdb, the 5' RACE reads were re-called with MiXCR into one record per CDR3 protein. The table lists about 340,000 distinct CDR3 sequences, roughly 21% of them singletons. Material for sequencing was PBMCs or a T cell subset sorted from them (not recorded which). These receptors all stem from an adult woman who had mild COVID-19 (a few samples of this study predate the infection). Cell type and time point are not known.

In its sample, this clonotype was seen a few times. This chain uses TRBV7-6 with TRBJ2-2, with a weak D call TRBD1 (7 bases). CDR1 SGHVS and CDR2 FNYEAQ come from the germline V gene. Trimming removed 2 bases at V and 4 bases at J, with 17 bases between. This CDR3 has 17 amino acids. For the CDR3, the DNA is TGTGCCAGCAGCTTATGGCAGGGGGGACGCGGCACCGGGGAGCTGTTTTTT. It specifies CASSLWQGGRGTGELFF.

This clonotype was detected once. The chain couples TRBV2 to TRBJ1-1; a weak D match, TRBD1 (6 bases). V was cut by 0 bases and J by 1 base, with 21 bases left in between. The CDR3 runs to 19 residues. CDR1 is SNHLY, CDR2 FYNNEI, per germline. The CDR3 protein is CASSEARGTSLGPNTEAFF. The CDR3, as DNA: TGTGCCAGCAGTGAAGCCAGGGGTACTAGTTTAGGCCCGAACACTGAAGCTTTCTTT.

The chain joins TRBV29-1 to TRBJ1-1; a possible D gene is TRBD1 (5 bases). Germline lookup yields CDR1 SQVTM and CDR2 ANQGSEA. The V end lost 5 bases, the J end lost 4 bases, and 14 bases lay between the germline ends. This CDR3 is built from 13 residues. The DNA for the CDR3 is TGCAGCGTTCCTACAGGTAAACTCACTGAAGCTTTCTTT. Amino acid sequence: CSVPTGKLTEAFF.

There are a few counts of this clonotype. The V gene is TRBV24-1, the J gene TRBJ1-2, with D hard to call. CDR1 and CDR2 from the germline V gene are KGHDR and SFDVKD. The CDR3 extends over 16 amino acids. V was shortened by 4 bases and J by 0 bases, with 14 bases between the two germline ends. As DNA, the CDR3 is TGTGCCACCAGTGACCCCGGGTCAGACTCTAACTATGGCTACACCTTC. Translating gives CATSDPGSDSNYGYTF.

V usage is TRBV6-5 and J usage is TRBJ2-1; TRBD2 might be the D (5 bases). Germline CDR1 reads MNHEY; CDR2 reads SVGAGI. This CDR3 is 16 amino acids long. V lost 6 bases and J lost 12, with 27 bases in between. In DNA form, the CDR3 reads TGTGCCAGCAGCCGGGGTGGGAGTTGGGTAGGGCCGGGGCAGTTCTTC. Translating gives CASSRGGSWVGPGQFF.

The rearrangement uses TRBV5-1 and TRBJ2-7; D is ambiguous. The V gene lost 4 bases and the J gene lost 2 bases, with 10 bases spanning the gap. This CDR3 is 13 amino acids long. Germline V CDR1 and CDR2: SGHRS, YFSETQ. The CDR3 DNA reads as TGCGCCAGCAGCGATAGCTGGCCCTACGAGCAGTACTTC. Translated, it gives CASSDSWPYEQYF.

This clonotype showed up just a few times. The chain couples TRBV7-2 to TRBJ2-4; no clear D gene. Between the trimmed V and J ends, which lost 4 bases and 1 base, there was a span of 14 bases. Germline V CDR1 and CDR2: SGHTA, FQGNSA. The CDR3 has 16 residues. The CDR3 is CASSSKGLTAKNIQYF. CDR3 nucleotides: TGTGCCAGCAGCTCCAAAGGGCTCACGGCCAAAAACATTCAGTACTTC. The full variable domain, its missing parts supplied by reference TRBV7-2 and TRBJ2-4, is GAGVSQSPSNKVTEKGKDVELRCDPISGHTALYWYRQSLGQGLEFLIYFQGNSAPDKSGLPSDRFSAERTGGSVSTLTIQRTQQEDSAVYLCASSSKGLTAKNIQYFGAGTRLSVL.

J is TRBJ2-5 and V is TRBV12-3 or TRBV12-4; maybe TRBD1 (6 bases). Deletions cut 4 bases from V and 5 bases from J, with 14 bases between. The CDR3 is 14 amino acids. CDR3 in amino acids: CASSSGDPRETQYF. The CDR3 DNA reads TGTGCCAGCAGTTCAGGGGACCCCCGGGAGACCCAGTACTTC.

This clonotype showed up just a few times. The chain is built from TRBV7-3 and TRBJ2-2, with 9 bases fitting TRBD1. Trimming at V came to 4 bases and at J to 5 bases, leaving 11 bases not matched to a gene. CDR3 size: 17 residues. CDR1 is SGHTA, CDR2 FQGTGA, per germline. In DNA, the CDR3 is TGTGCCAGCAGCTACACAACCGGGACAGGGAGTACCGGGGAGCTGTTTTTT. Translating gives CASSYTTGTGSTGELFF.